This is a list of T cell receptor beta chains from one sample in a study of T-cell reconstitution after alpha-beta-depleted transplantation in children. TCRdb reprocessed the PCR reads via MiXCR and lists one record per CDR3 protein. The sample gives a few hundred thousand distinct CDR3 sequences, roughly a quarter of which show up once; 36% is in the top ten. The sequences come from PBMCs, collected before TCRalphabeta/CD19-depleted stem cell transplant. Source of these receptors: a boy under two years old with Wiskott-Aldrich syndrome, due to receive a stem cell transplant. CDR3s include the opening cysteine and the closing phenylalanine or tryptophan. The order of the fields is D gene, J gene, CDR3 length, clone size, V gene, CDR3 protein, CDR3 DNA. D genes are given only for firm matches. Expanded clones are given a class, and other clones once, few, many or no size at all.

D: TRBD2
J: TRBJ2-5
length: 16
size: few
V: TRBV20-1
CDR3: CSARAHSGRAVETQYF
DNA: TGCAGTGCTAGAGCTCATAGCGGGAGGGCCGTGGAGACCCAGTACTTC

D: TRBD2
J: TRBJ2-3
length: 15
size: -
V: TRBV24-1
CDR3: CATRGLAGAQDTQYF
DNA: TGTGCCACCAGGGGACTAGCGGGAGCGCAAGATACGCAGTATTTT

D: -
J: TRBJ2-1
length: 12
size: few
V: TRBV20-1
CDR3: CSARGQNNEQFF
DNA: TGCAGTGCTAGAGGACAGAACAATGAGCAGTTCTTC

D: TRBD1
J: TRBJ1-5
length: 20
size: -
V: TRBV12-3/TRBV12-4
CDR3: CASSSNLGTGRGLRNQPQHF
DNA: TGTGCCAGCAGTTCAAACCTCGGGACAGGGAGGGGTTTGCGCAATCAGCCCCAGCATTTT

D: TRBD2
J: TRBJ2-7
length: 14
size: -
V: TRBV28
CDR3: CASSLSGSWREQYF
DNA: TGTGCCAGCAGTTTAAGCGGGAGCTGGAGGGAGCAGTACTTC

D: -
J: TRBJ1-3
length: 18
size: few
V: TRBV4-1
CDR3: CASSQAPRDTFPGNTIYF
DNA: TGCGCCAGCAGCCAAGCACCCCGGGACACGTTTCCTGGAAACACCATATATTTT

D: -
J: TRBJ1-4
length: 10
size: -
V: TRBV12-3/TRBV12-4
CDR3: CASGNEKLFF
DNA: TGTGCCAGCGGAAATGAAAAACTGTTTTTT

D: -
J: TRBJ1-2
length: 14
size: -
V: TRBV11-2
CDR3: CASSLLSGARGYTF
DNA: TGTGCCAGCAGCTTGCTTTCGGGGGCGCGGGGCTACACCTTC

D: -
J: TRBJ1-5
length: 12
size: few
V: TRBV6-1
CDR3: CASSGPNQPQHF
DNA: TGTGCCAGCAGTGGCCCAAATCAGCCCCAGCATTTT

D: -
J: TRBJ2-7
length: 14
size: -
V: TRBV12-3/TRBV12-4
CDR3: CASSLFGGPGEQYF
DNA: TGTGCCAGCAGTTTATTTGGCGGGCCGGGCGAGCAGTACTTC

D: TRBD2
J: TRBJ2-1
length: 16
size: -
V: TRBV3-1
CDR3: CASSQAPSGISLEQFF
DNA: TGTGCCAGCAGCCAAGCTCCTAGCGGGATCTCCCTTGAGCAGTTCTTC

D: -
J: TRBJ2-3
length: 15
size: -
V: TRBV21-1
CDR3: CASSKVVKFTDTQYF
DNA: TGTGCCAGCAGCAAAGTAGTAAAGTTCACAGATACGCAGTATTTT

D: -
J: TRBJ2-1
length: 14
size: -
V: TRBV5-1
CDR3: CASRGYSKVNEQFF
DNA: TGCGCCAGCAGAGGTTACTCTAAAGTCAATGAGCAGTTCTTC

D: -
J: TRBJ2-7
length: 13
size: few
V: TRBV6-6
CDR3: CASSYLGTYEQYF
DNA: TGTGCCAGCAGTTACCTAGGGACCTACGAGCAGTACTTC

D: -
J: TRBJ1-2
length: 13
size: -
V: TRBV5-5
CDR3: CASSLESTGGYTF
DNA: TGTGCCAGCAGCTTGGAGAGCACCGGGGGCTACACCTTC

D: TRBD1
J: TRBJ1-5
length: 14
size: -
V: TRBV5-1
CDR3: CASSLDQGDQPQHF
DNA: TGCGCCAGCAGCTTGGATCAGGGGGATCAGCCCCAGCATTTT

D: -
J: TRBJ2-5
length: 14
size: -
V: TRBV19
CDR3: CASSIGGSGETQYF
DNA: TGTGCCAGTAGTATTGGGGGATCGGGGGAGACCCAGTACTTC

D: TRBD1
J: TRBJ2-4
length: 16
size: -
V: TRBV7-2
CDR3: CASSSVPGQGSTIQYF
DNA: TGTGCCAGCAGCTCGGTCCCGGGACAGGGATCGACCATTCAGTACTTC

D: -
J: TRBJ1-2
length: 13
size: -
V: TRBV5-1
CDR3: CASSFDTTYGYTF
DNA: TGCGCCAGCAGCTTTGACACCACCTATGGCTACACCTTC

D: TRBD2
J: TRBJ2-3
length: 15
size: -
V: TRBV12-3/TRBV12-4
CDR3: CASRLTSGSADTQYF
DNA: TGTGCCAGCAGGCTTACTAGCGGGAGCGCAGATACGCAGTATTTT

D: -
J: TRBJ2-1
length: 15
size: few
V: TRBV5-5
CDR3: CASSHILGGVNEQFF
DNA: TGTGCCAGCAGCCATATCCTGGGGGGTGTGAATGAGCAGTTCTTC

D: -
J: TRBJ2-4
length: 13
size: -
V: TRBV3-1
CDR3: CASSQAGENIQYF
DNA: TGTGCCAGCAGCCAGGCTGGGGAAAACATTCAGTACTTC

D: -
J: TRBJ1-3
length: 18
size: -
V: TRBV12-3/TRBV12-4
CDR3: CASSWGVGRVASGNTIYF
DNA: TGTGCCAGCAGTTGGGGGGTTGGGAGGGTCGCATCTGGAAACACCATATATTTT

D: -
J: TRBJ2-1
length: 14
size: few
V: TRBV5-1
CDR3: CASSLEAANNEQFF
DNA: TGCGCCAGCAGCTTGGAGGCGGCCAACAATGAGCAGTTCTTC

D: TRBD2
J: TRBJ2-7
length: 18
size: -
V: TRBV2
CDR3: CTSSLYRMAAGGSNEQYF
DNA: TGTACCAGCAGTTTATATCGTATGGCAGCGGGCGGGAGTAACGAGCAGTACTTC

D: -
J: TRBJ2-3
length: 16
size: -
V: TRBV5-6
CDR3: CASSLSATSLRNTQYF
DNA: TGTGCCAGCAGCTTGTCTGCGACATCACTACGGAATACGCAGTATTTT

D: TRBD2
J: TRBJ2-3
length: 18
size: few
V: TRBV12-3/TRBV12-4
CDR3: CASSSGTSGSPSTDTQYF
DNA: TGTGCCAGCAGTTCCGGGACTAGCGGGAGCCCTAGCACAGATACGCAGTATTTT

D: -
J: TRBJ1-4
length: 15
size: few
V: TRBV9
CDR3: CASSGGTNRNEKLFF
DNA: TGTGCCAGCAGCGGGGGGACGAATCGTAATGAAAAACTGTTTTTT

D: -
J: TRBJ1-2
length: 14
size: few
V: TRBV20-1
CDR3: CSATLDRYTYGYTF
DNA: TGCAGTGCTACCCTAGACAGATACACCTATGGCTACACCTTC

D: TRBD1
J: TRBJ1-1
length: 11
size: -
V: TRBV29-1
CDR3: CSVQGAGEAFF
DNA: TGCAGCGTCCAGGGGGCGGGTGAAGCTTTCTTT

D: TRBD2
J: TRBJ2-3
length: 15
size: -
V: TRBV20-1
CDR3: CSAPLAGDLSDTQYF
DNA: TGCAGTGCTCCCCTAGCGGGAGACTTGTCAGATACGCAGTATTTT

D: -
J: TRBJ2-5
length: 14
size: -
V: TRBV20-1
CDR3: CSARDSTFQETQYF
DNA: TGCAGTGCTAGAGATAGTACGTTCCAAGAGACCCAGTACTTC

D: -
J: TRBJ2-1
length: 12
size: few
V: TRBV13
CDR3: CASSLGATEQFF
DNA: TGTGCCAGCAGCTTAGGAGCCACTGAGCAGTTCTTC

D: -
J: TRBJ1-5
length: 12
size: -
V: TRBV28
CDR3: CASSRVLQPQHF
DNA: TGTGCCAGCAGCCGAGTACTTCAGCCCCAGCATTTT

D: -
J: TRBJ2-1
length: 15
size: -
V: TRBV20-1
CDR3: CSARPLRRHYNEQFF
DNA: TGCAGTGCCAGACCCTTAAGGAGGCACTACAATGAGCAGTTCTTC

D: -
J: TRBJ2-3
length: 12
size: -
V: TRBV20-1
CDR3: CSARDRYYFEYF
DNA: TGCAGTGCTAGAGATCGTTACTACTTTGAGTATTTT

D: -
J: TRBJ1-5
length: 15
size: few
V: TRBV12-3/TRBV12-4
CDR3: CASSPGTYSNQPQHF
DNA: TGTGCCAGCAGCCCCGGGACATATAGCAATCAGCCCCAGCATTTT

D: TRBD1
J: TRBJ2-3
length: 15
size: -
V: TRBV19
CDR3: CASSVLRGPPDTQYF
DNA: TGTGCCAGTAGTGTTTTGAGGGGGCCTCCAGATACGCAGTATTTT

D: -
J: TRBJ2-7
length: 15
size: -
V: TRBV29-1
CDR3: CSVGYPRVSSYEQYF
DNA: TGCAGCGTTGGATACCCGCGGGTGAGCTCCTACGAGCAGTACTTC

D: -
J: TRBJ1-5
length: 13
size: -
V: TRBV29-1
CDR3: CSVGAGLNQPQHF
DNA: TGCAGCGTTGGTGCAGGGCTCAATCAGCCCCAGCATTTT

D: TRBD1
J: TRBJ2-1
length: 14
size: -
V: TRBV5-1
CDR3: CASSLHTGDNEQFF
DNA: TGCGCCAGCAGCTTACACACAGGGGACAATGAGCAGTTCTTC

D: -
J: TRBJ1-2
length: 12
size: few
V: TRBV5-5
CDR3: CASSLGGPGYTF
DNA: TGTGCCAGCAGCTTAGGTGGACCCGGCTACACCTTC

D: TRBD1
J: TRBJ2-7
length: 13
size: few
V: TRBV20-1
CDR3: CSANRDRGYEQYF
DNA: TGCAGTGCTAACCGGGACAGGGGGTACGAGCAGTACTTC

D: -
J: TRBJ2-5
length: 14
size: -
V: TRBV15
CDR3: CATSRGMTTETQYF
DNA: TGTGCCACCAGTAGAGGTATGACAACGGAGACCCAGTACTTC

D: TRBD2
J: TRBJ2-1
length: 17
size: -
V: TRBV7-2
CDR3: CASSSDWVLAGGHEQFF
DNA: TGTGCCAGCAGCTCGGACTGGGTACTAGCGGGAGGTCATGAGCAGTTCTTC

D: -
J: TRBJ1-6
length: 18
size: -
V: TRBV28
CDR3: CASTLGPTGNAYNSPLHF
DNA: TGTGCCAGCACTTTGGGACCCACAGGGAATGCTTATAATTCACCCCTCCACTTT

D: -
J: TRBJ1-2
length: 12
size: -
V: TRBV20-1
CDR3: CSAGDRSYGYTF
DNA: TGCAGTGCTGGAGACAGGAGCTATGGCTACACCTTC

D: -
J: TRBJ2-1
length: 15
size: -
V: TRBV10-2
CDR3: CASRGWSAGWDEQFF
DNA: TGCGCCAGCAGGGGCTGGTCAGCTGGATGGGATGAGCAGTTCTTC

D: TRBD2
J: TRBJ2-4
length: 15
size: -
V: TRBV20-1
CDR3: CSARRVAGVKNIQYF
DNA: TGCAGTGCTAGGAGGGTAGCGGGAGTCAAAAACATTCAGTACTTC

D: -
J: TRBJ2-7
length: 16
size: once
V: TRBV7-8
CDR3: CASSLASLGSLYEQYF
DNA: TGTGCCAGCAGCTTAGCGTCCCTAGGGTCTCTCTACGAGCAGTACTTC

D: TRBD2
J: TRBJ2-5
length: 15
size: many
V: TRBV20-1
CDR3: CSATPSAGGPKTQYF
DNA: TGCAGTGCTACCCCCTCGGCGGGAGGGCCGAAGACCCAGTACTTC

D: TRBD2
J: TRBJ2-1
length: 16
size: few
V: TRBV29-1
CDR3: CSVEKAGGPRGNEQFF
DNA: TGCAGCGTTGAAAAAGCGGGAGGGCCTCGGGGCAATGAGCAGTTCTTC

D: -
J: TRBJ2-1
length: 16
size: -
V: TRBV10-3
CDR3: CAISETLRGTTNEQFF
DNA: TGTGCCATCAGTGAGACTCTAAGGGGGACTACCAATGAGCAGTTCTTC